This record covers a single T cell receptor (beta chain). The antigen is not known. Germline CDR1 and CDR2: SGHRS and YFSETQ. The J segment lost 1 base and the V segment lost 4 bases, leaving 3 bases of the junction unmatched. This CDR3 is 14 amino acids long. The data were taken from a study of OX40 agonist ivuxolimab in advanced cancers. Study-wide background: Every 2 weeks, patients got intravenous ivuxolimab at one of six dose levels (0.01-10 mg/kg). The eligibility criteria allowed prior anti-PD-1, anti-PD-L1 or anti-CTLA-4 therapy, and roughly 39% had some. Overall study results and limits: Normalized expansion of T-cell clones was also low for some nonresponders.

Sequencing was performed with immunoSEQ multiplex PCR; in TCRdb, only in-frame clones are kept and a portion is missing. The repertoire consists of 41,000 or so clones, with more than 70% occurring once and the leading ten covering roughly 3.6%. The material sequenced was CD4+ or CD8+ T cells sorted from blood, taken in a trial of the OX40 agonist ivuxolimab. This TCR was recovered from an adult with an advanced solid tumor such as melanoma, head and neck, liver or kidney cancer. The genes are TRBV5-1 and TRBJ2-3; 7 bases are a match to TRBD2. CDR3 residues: CASSPSGGTDTQYF. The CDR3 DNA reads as TGCGCCAGCAGCCCGAGCGGGGGCACAGATACGCAGTATTTT. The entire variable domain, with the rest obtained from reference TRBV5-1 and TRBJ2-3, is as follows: KAGVTQTPRYLIKTRGQQVTLSCSPISGHRSVSWYQQTPGQGLQFLFEYFSETQRNKGNFPGRFSGRQFSNSRSEMNVSTLELGDSALYLCASSPSGGTDTQYFGPGTRLTVL.